This TCR beta chain derives from a study of control samples from healthy donors and cancer patients (dated by TCRdb to the early 2020s). For this clone: Its antigen is unknown. The input lacks base qualities; no much larger clone sits a single base away.

The method was the immunoSEQ multiplex PCR assay. TCRdb retrieved this table from immuneACCESS and kept in-frame rearrangements only. Not all clones are present; in checked studies, unresolved V genes account for under half, and no reason is known for the remainder. The sample table lists 45,000 to 60,000 clones, roughly 80% of them with a count of one. The ten top clones hold roughly 9.1% of the sample. Trimming accounts for 6 bases at V and 11 bases at J, while the number of junction bases matched to no gene is 7. Sequences MGHRA (CDR1) and YSYEKL (CDR2) are obtained from the germline V gene. Including cysteine and phenylalanine, the CDR3 has 14 amino acids. Solely the CDR3 DNA is kept, with 42 bases framed from the first base.

This receptor was taken from a man aged 65 to 79 in good health. This sequence uses TRBV4-1 and TRBJ2-1; 13 middle bases align to TRBD2. Sequencing was done on a sample of blood. CDR3 reads: CASRLTTSGGKQFF. DNA sequence: TGCGCCAGCAGGTTAACGACTAGCGGGGGGAAGCAGTTCTTC.